The 27 T cell receptor beta chains given below trace back to one sample, sequenced in a study of early T cells in non-severe SARS-CoV-2 infection. TCRdb passed the 5' RACE reads through MiXCR, listing each CDR3 protein once. Of 50,000 or so distinct CDR3 sequences listed, 5.6% are singletons. The sequenced material came from whole blood. Receptors originate from an adult who was a healthcare worker with PCR-confirmed SARS-CoV-2 infection or an uninfected control (not recorded which).

This clonotype has just a few counts. The chain carries TRBV20-1 and TRBJ2-7; no definite D call. The CDR3 totals 11 residues. Germline CDR1 reads DFQATT; CDR2 reads SNEGSKA (reference sequence). V was trimmed by 3 bases and J by 7 bases, leaving 10 bases between them. The CDR3 loop reads CSASVGPEQYF. The CDR3 region has the DNA TGCAGTGCTAGCGTCGGACCGGAGCAGTACTTC.

The sample holds many counts of this clonotype. At one end, the junction sequence differs from germline, possibly due to a read error. The V gene is TRBV7-9, the J gene TRBJ2-6, with TRBD1 matching 7 bases. Germline CDR1 and CDR2: SEHNR and FQNEAQ (reference sequence). CDR3 length: 15 residues. CDR3 DNA sequence: TGTGCCAGCATCCCAGGGGGACCTGGGGCCAACGTCCTGATTTTC. This sequence encodes CASIPGGPGANVLIF.

This clonotype was picked up a small number of times. This chain uses TRBV10-2 with TRBJ2-5; TRBD1 is a possible D gene (6 bases). The CDR3 spans 13 residues. In germline, CDR1 is WSHSY, CDR2 SAAADI. V was pared by 2 bases and J by 3 bases, with 7 bases between. CDR3 residues: CASSERGKETQYF. The CDR3 nucleotides are TGCGCCAGCAGTGAGAGGGGGAAAGAGACCCAGTACTTC.

This clonotype appeared many times. The chain joins TRBV24-1 to TRBJ2-7; 8 bases match TRBD2. The germline gives CDR1 KGHDR, CDR2 SFDVKD. This CDR3 is built from 16 residues. The V gene end was trimmed by 2 bases and the J gene end by 6 bases; junction bases not matched to a gene: 11. The CDR3 region is CATSDSVSGRRSEQYF. Here the CDR3 DNA reads TGTGCCACCAGTGATTCGGTCAGCGGGAGAAGGAGCGAGCAGTACTTC.

The chain joins TRBV2 to TRBJ2-1; the match to TRBD2 covers 7 bases. Germline V CDR1 and CDR2: SNHLY, FYNNEI. The CDR3 spans 15 residues. The V gene end was trimmed by 8 bases and the J gene end by 5 bases; junction bases not matched to a gene: 12. Here the CDR3 DNA reads TGTGCCAGCCCGGGGAGGGCGGGAGTGGACAATGAGCAGTTCTTC. It codes for CASPGRAGVDNEQFF.

In this sample, this clonotype turned up many times. CDR3 amino acids: CASSQTGFHGAFF. The CDR3 DNA reads TGTGCCAGCAGCCAAACAGGGTTCCACGGAGCTTTCTTT. The chain is built from TRBV3-1 and TRBJ1-1, with D possibly being TRBD1 (6 bases). The CDR3 runs to 13 residues. Looked up from germline, CDR1 is LGHDT and CDR2 is YNNKEL (reference sequence). V lost 2 bases, J lost 10 bases, and 14 bases lay in between. The full variable domain, its missing parts supplied by reference TRBV3-1 and TRBJ1-1, is DTAVSQTPKYLVTQMGNDKSIKCEQNLGHDTMYWYKQDSKKFLKIMFSYNNKELIINETVPNRFSPKSPDKAHLNLHINSLELGDSAVYFCASSQTGFHGAFFGQGTRLTVV.

The table lists this clonotype with many counts. V and J are TRBV20-1 and TRBJ2-7; TRBD2 might be the D (5 bases). This CDR3 region has 15 residues. Between the trimmed V and J ends, which lost 0 bases and 2 bases, there was a span of 14 bases. Germline V CDR1 and CDR2: DFQATT, SNEGSKA (reference sequence). The CDR3 DNA reads TGCAGTGCTAGAGACGTGAGGGATTCTGCCTACGAGCAGTACTTC. It codes for CSARDVRDSAYEQYF.

This clonotype was counted at least ten times. This sequence joins TRBV5-1 and TRBJ2-1; no definite D call. The CDR3 length is 12 residues. CDR1 is SGHRS, CDR2 YFSETQ, per germline. Trimming took 2 bases from V and 8 from J, leaving 8 bases between them. The CDR3 reads CASSLAIDEQFF. Written as DNA, the CDR3 is TGCGCCAGCAGCTTAGCTATCGATGAGCAGTTCTTC.

The table lists this clonotype with many counts. The rearrangement links TRBV21-1 to TRBJ2-2; the table assigns TRBD2, which was not confirmed against the DNA. TRBV21-1 is a recognized pseudogene. CDR3 length: 15 amino acids. CDR3 protein: CASSKLAGDTGELFF. In DNA, the CDR3 is TGTGCCAGCAGCAAACTAGCGGGAGACACCGGGGAGCTGTTTTTT.

This clonotype was recorded at least ten times. A junction end diverges from the germline sequence, so it may reflect a read error. The gene calls are TRBV3-1 and TRBJ1-4; possibly TRBD1 for D (5 bases). CDR3 length: 14 residues. Germline V gene data show CDR1 as LGHDT and CDR2 as YNNKEL (reference sequence). The DNA for the CDR3 is TGTGCCAGCAGGCAAGGGACGGCTAATGAAAAACTGTTTTTT. It translates to CASRQGTANEKLFF.

This clonotype came up many times. The chain is built from TRBV29-1 and TRBJ1-1; D is perhaps TRBD1 (6 bases). Trimming took off 2 bases at V and 0 bases at J, with 16 bases between the two ends. This CDR3 has 16 residues. CDR1 is SQVTM, CDR2 ANQGSEA, per germline. In DNA, the CDR3 is TGCAGCGTTGAAAGCAGGGGCCGAAAGTTGAACACTGAAGCTTTCTTT. Its translation is CSVESRGRKLNTEAFF.

This clonotype was observed at least ten times. The genes are TRBV15 and TRBJ2-3; D remains ambiguous. Trimming took off 0 bases at V and 4 bases at J, with 11 bases between the two ends. The CDR3 totals 15 residues. The germline gives CDR1 LNHNV, CDR2 YYDKDF (reference sequence). The CDR3, as DNA: TGTGCCACCAGCAGAGATGGTCTATCTTCAGATACGCAGTATTTT. Translation gives CATSRDGLSSDTQYF. Full variable domain (remainder filled in from reference TRBV15 and TRBJ2-3): DAMVIQNPRYQVTQFGKPVTLSCSQTLNHNVMYWYQQKSSQAPKLLFHYYDKDFNNEADTPDNFQSRRPNTSFCFLDIRSPGLGDTAMYLCATSRDGLSSDTQYFGPGTRLTVL.

J is TRBJ2-1 and V is TRBV4-1; weak D call: TRBD2 (6 bases). The CDR3 runs 16 residues. V lost 5 bases to trimming and J lost 9 bases, with 23 bases between them. Germline lookup yields CDR1 MGHRA and CDR2 YSYEKL. CDR3 nucleotide sequence: TGCGCCAGCAGCTCAATTGGAGGGCAGGTTAGTGGTGAGCAGTTCTTC. Translation gives CASSSIGGQVSGEQFF.

This clonotype has a handful of counts. V and J are TRBV5-1 and TRBJ2-5; 10 bases agree with TRBD1. Trimming removed 7 bases from V and 6 bases from J; junction bases left unmatched: 12. Germline values: CDR1 SGHRS, CDR2 YFSETQ. The CDR3 is 15 amino acids. CDR3 DNA sequence: TGCGCCAGCTCTCCTTCCGGGACAGGGGTACAGACCCAGTACTTC. This translates into CASSPSGTGVQTQYF.

The V call is TRBV6-1, the J call TRBJ2-3, with D hard to call. The length of the CDR3 is 10 residues. The germline V gene encodes CDR1 MNHNS and CDR2 SASEGT. Deletions cut 8 bases from V and 9 bases from J, with 9 bases between. CDR3 DNA sequence: TGTGCCAGCCAAAGGGTGACGCAGTATTTT. This translates into CASQRVTQYF.

The chain combines TRBV20-1 with TRBJ2-3; 10 nucleotides match TRBD2. Germline assignment: CDR1 DFQATT and CDR2 SNEGSKA (reference sequence). The CDR3 has 18 amino acids. The V segment lost 1 base and the J segment 0 bases; nucleotides outside the gene matches: 10. The CDR3 coding sequence is TGCAGTGCTAGAGGCCATGGACTAGCGGTATATAGCACAGATACGCAGTATTTT. This translates into CSARGHGLAVYSTDTQYF.

V is TRBV20-1 and J is TRBJ2-7; D not resolved. CDR3 length equals 18 residues. Germline CDR1 is DFQATT and CDR2 is SNEGSKA (reference sequence). Between the trimmed V and J ends, which lost 0 bases and 4 bases, there was a span of 25 bases. CDR3 sequence: CSARDSRLPLSESYEQYF. The CDR3 region has the DNA TGCAGTGCTAGAGATTCTAGGCTACCGTTATCGGAGTCTTACGAGCAGTACTTC.

This clonotype was seen only a few times. This chain joins TRBV20-1 and TRBJ1-6; D unresolved. Germline CDR1 DFQATT, CDR2 SNEGSKA (reference sequence). CDR3 length: 13 residues. Trimming removed 5 bases from V and 4 bases from J, with 9 bases in between. CDR3 DNA sequence: TGCAGTGCTCCCGGGTTTTATAATTCACCCCTCCACTTT. Its translation: CSAPGFYNSPLHF.

This clonotype came up many times. The gene calls are TRBV19 and TRBJ1-6; a possible D gene is TRBD1 (5 bases). The germline V gene encodes CDR1 LNHDA and CDR2 SQIVND (reference sequence). The CDR3 loop spans 15 amino acids. V dropped 6 bases and J dropped 5 bases, with 14 bases sitting between them. This chain's CDR3 is CASRRQSPNNSPLHF. The CDR3 DNA reads TGTGCCAGTAGACGACAGTCACCGAATAATTCACCCCTCCACTTT.

This clonotype was recorded many times. The rearrangement links TRBV2 to TRBJ2-3; TRBD2 might be the D (5 bases). The CDR3 contains 16 residues. Trimming stripped 3 bases from V and 4 bases from J, with 17 bases between. CDR1 and CDR2 from the germline V gene are SNHLY and FYNNEI. Written as DNA, the CDR3 is TGTGCCAGCAGTGAGGGTCTCCCAGGAGGAGCAGATACGCAGTATTTT. It translates to CASSEGLPGGADTQYF. The variable domain in full, with the rest retrieved from reference TRBV2 and TRBJ2-3, is EPEVTQTPSHQVTQMGQEVILRCVPISNHLYFYWYRQILGQKVEFLVSFYNNEISEKSEIFDDQFSVERPDGSNFTLKIRSTKLEDSAMYFCASSEGLPGGADTQYFGPGTRLTVL.

The sample holds many counts of this clonotype. The V call is TRBV7-9, the J call TRBJ1-4; D call uncertain. CDR3 length equals 13 residues. Trimming took 6 bases from V and 3 from J, leaving 8 bases between them. Germline assignment: CDR1 SEHNR and CDR2 FQNEAQ (reference sequence). CDR3 nucleotides: TGTGCCAGCAGTTTCACGGCTAATGAAAAACTGTTTTTT. Encoded protein: CASSFTANEKLFF.

This clonotype came up many times. The chain combines TRBV7-2 with TRBJ1-6; D call uncertain. Germline CDR1 SGHTA, CDR2 FQGNSA. V gave up 2 bases and J gave up 7 bases, with 9 bases separating them. The CDR3 sequence is 14 residues long. The CDR3 here is CASSLTGYNSPLHF. As DNA, the CDR3 is TGTGCCAGCAGCTTAACGGGTTACAATTCACCCCTCCACTTT.

This clonotype was found many times. The CDR3 DNA sequence: TGTGCCAGCAGTGAGGGACAGGGAGGTCAGCCCCAGCATTTT. It yields the protein CASSEGQGGQPQHF. This chain links TRBV6-4 with TRBJ1-5; 9 positions match TRBD1. Germline-derived CDR1 and CDR2 are MRHNA and SNTAGT. This CDR3 has 14 residues. Trimming removed 3 bases from V and 6 bases from J; junction bases left unmatched: 3.

The chain combines TRBV7-9 with TRBJ2-5; no reliable D call. The CDR3 is made up of 16 amino acids. CDR1 is SEHNR, CDR2 FQNEAQ, per germline (reference sequence). Trimming took off 1 base at V and 2 bases at J, with 14 bases between the two ends. The chain's CDR3 is CASSLGYHQLQETQYF. The CDR3 DNA is TGTGCCAGCAGCTTAGGATACCACCAGCTACAAGAGACCCAGTACTTC.

This clonotype was seen at least ten times. The V gene is TRBV11-2, the J gene TRBJ1-2, with D maybe TRBD1 (6 bases). The ends were cut back, 5 bases at V and 8 bases at J, with 15 bases in the middle. This CDR3 has 13 residues. Germline V gene sequence: CDR1 SGHAT, CDR2 FQNNGV. DNA for the CDR3: TGTGCCAGCAGCCGGGCACAGGGTAAAGGCTACACCTTC. Translating it yields CASSRAQGKGYTF.

Ten or more counts support this clonotype. V and J are TRBV27 and TRBJ1-4, with D tentatively TRBD1 (6 bases). In germline, CDR1 is MNHEY, CDR2 SMNVEV (reference sequence). The CDR3 runs 14 residues. Trimming stripped 7 bases from V and 4 bases from J, with 13 bases between. The CDR3 sequence: CASTTPRGNEKLFF. The CDR3 nucleotides are TGTGCCAGCACCACCCCCAGGGGTAATGAAAAACTGTTTTTT.

This clonotype has more than one count but fewer than ten. The rearrangement links TRBV9 to TRBJ2-3, with 10 bases fitting TRBD2. V dropped 0 bases and J dropped 3; count of bases not matched to a gene: 10. The CDR3 has 18 residues. The germline V gene encodes CDR1 SGDLS and CDR2 YYNGEE. The CDR3 DNA is TGTGCCAGCAGCGTAGCTGAGCTAGCGGGGGACGGGACAGATACGCAGTATTTT. It codes for CASSVAELAGDGTDTQYF.